This TCR beta chain stems from a study of T cells in Graves' hyperthyroidism and ophthalmopathy. Researchers amplified the TCR beta CDR3 regions from RNA transcripts. The HTBI set primed first-round TCR CDR3 RT-PCR. MiXCR, run by TCRdb on the multiplex PCR reads, gives a single entry per CDR3 protein. Here the sample spans about 380,000 distinct CDR3 sequences, roughly 13% being singletons. Germline CDR1 and CDR2: MDHEN and SYDVKM. The CDR3 consists of 14 residues. V lost 4 bases to trimming and J lost 2 bases, with 12 bases between them. As for this clonotype: This may arise from a read error, as a much more abundant clone is one base away.

Material for sequencing was blood. This clonotype was sampled from a woman aged 55-69 years with Graves' hyperthyroidism. The chain links TRBV28 to TRBJ2-7, with D possibly called TRBD1 or TRBD2 (5 bases each). CDR3 nucleotide sequence: TGTGCCAGCAGTTCGGGGCCCGGAGCCTACGAGCAGTACTTC. Its translation: CASSSGPGAYEQYF. The whole variable domain, remainder taken from reference TRBV28 and TRBJ2-7, is DVKVTQSSRYLVKRTGEKVFLECVQDMDHENMFWYRQDPGLGLRLIYFSYDVKMKEKGDIPEGYSVSREKKERFSLILESASTNQTSMYLCASSSGPGAYEQYFGPGTRLTVT.